This T cell receptor beta chain stems from a study of blood T cell repertoires in COVID-19. In the original workflow: Reference gene primer amplification gave nucleated cell count estimates. The assay was immunoSEQ multiplex PCR, and TCRdb's table has in-frame clones only and misses some. That table supplies the V and J calls and clone size; D and trimming were determined from the DNA. The data contain 80,000 to 100,000 clones, about 74% of them singletons. This sequence originates from a man aged 65 to 79 with COVID-19, enrolled during active disease. The sample taken for sequencing was peripheral blood.

The CDR3 protein is CASSQGLTGGDLANEKLFF. CDR3 DNA: TGCGCCAGCAGCCAAGGTTTGACAGGGGGAGATTTGGCTAATGAAAAACTGTTTTTT. This chain uses TRBV4-3 with TRBJ1-4; the match to TRBD1 covers 9 bases. Germline CDR1 LGHNA, CDR2 YSLEER. The CDR3 is 19 amino acids. With 1 base clipped from V and 3 bases from J, the junction kept 12 bases outside the gene matches.